This record concerns one T cell receptor beta chain sequence. The antigen remains undetermined. The data stem from a study of cytomegalovirus exposure and HLA in healthy donors. Overall study results and limits: Follow-up analysis seemed to connect common viral pathogens with several of the most significant clusters identified. Reportedly, diagnosis of cytomegalovirus status by the classifier showed high specificity and sensitivity.

The PCR ran on 60 Vbeta and 13 Jbeta primers. Per the study methods: Counted up in a later analysis, unique TCR beta chains came to 65 million to 100 million, with around 10 million shared. Using immunoSEQ multiplex PCR, the repertoire was profiled, and TCRdb retains in-frame clones only, with some absent. The V and J calls and the clone size are those of that table, but D and trimming were determined from the DNA. The sample lists about 140,000 clones; approximately 82% were seen once. Germline assignment: CDR1 SGHDT and CDR2 YYEEEE. Trimming cost V 0 bases and J 3 bases, with 10 bases left between them. The CDR3 runs 14 residues.

Sequencing input: PBMCs. V gene TRBV5-6 combines with J gene TRBJ2-7; possible D gene TRBD2, 5 bases. The receptor was derived from a woman aged 40 to 49 in good health and CMV-seronegative. For the CDR3, the DNA is TGTGCCAGCAGCTTGGGTTCGGGAAGCTACGAGCAGTACTTC. It encodes CASSLGSGSYEQYF.